This record concerns one T cell receptor (beta chain) sequence. 13 Jbeta primers and 60 Vbeta primers were used for the PCR. Clones were read by immunoSEQ multiplex PCR, and TCRdb kept only the in-frame ones, dropping some. The sample contains roughly 190,000 clones, about 80% of which appear only once. This record belongs to a study of cytomegalovirus exposure and HLA in healthy donors. The receptor's source is a woman aged 45-60 years in good health and CMV-seropositive. Sequencing input: PBMCs.

Here the CDR3 reads CSPPRRAASGDLNNEQFF. Written as DNA, the CDR3 is TGCAGCCCCCCGCGGAGGGCGGCTAGCGGGGACCTGAACAATGAGCAGTTCTTC. The genes are TRBV29-1 and TRBJ2-1; TRBD2 matches 9 bases. V gave up 8 bases and J gave up 5 bases; unmatched junction bases: 22. The germline V gene encodes CDR1 SQVTM and CDR2 ANQGSEA. The CDR3 extends over 18 amino acids.